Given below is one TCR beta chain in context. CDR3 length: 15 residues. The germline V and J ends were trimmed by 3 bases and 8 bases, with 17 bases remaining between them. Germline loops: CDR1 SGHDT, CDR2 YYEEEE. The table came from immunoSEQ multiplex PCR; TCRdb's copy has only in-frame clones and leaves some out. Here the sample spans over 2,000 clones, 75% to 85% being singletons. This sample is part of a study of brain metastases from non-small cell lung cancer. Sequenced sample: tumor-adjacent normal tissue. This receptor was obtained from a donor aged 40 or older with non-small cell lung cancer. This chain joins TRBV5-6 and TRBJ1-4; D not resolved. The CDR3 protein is CASSWGGGPDEKLFF. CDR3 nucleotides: TGTGCCAGCAGCTGGGGAGGAGGGCCGGACGAAAAACTGTTTTTT.